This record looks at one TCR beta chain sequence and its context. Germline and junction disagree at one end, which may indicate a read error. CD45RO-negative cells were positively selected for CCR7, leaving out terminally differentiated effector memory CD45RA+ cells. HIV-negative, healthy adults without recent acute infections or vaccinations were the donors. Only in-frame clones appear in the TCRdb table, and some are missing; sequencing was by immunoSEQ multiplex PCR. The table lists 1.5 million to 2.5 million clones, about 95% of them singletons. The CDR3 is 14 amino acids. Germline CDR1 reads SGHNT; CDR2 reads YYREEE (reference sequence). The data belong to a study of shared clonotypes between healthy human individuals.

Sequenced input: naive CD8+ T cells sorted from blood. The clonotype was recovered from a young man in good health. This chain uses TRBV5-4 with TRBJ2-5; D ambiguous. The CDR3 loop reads CASSTPSLWPRQHF. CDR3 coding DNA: TGTGCCAGCAGCACCCCATCTTTATGGCCACGACAACACTTC.